This T cell receptor (beta chain) was recorded in a study of OX40 agonist ivuxolimab in advanced cancers. About the study: Having had anti-PD-1, anti-PD-L1 or anti-CTLA-4 therapy before was allowed, and roughly 38% had some. The study, taken as a whole, reports: In a subset of nonresponders, normalized T-cell clonal expansion was also low.

The V and J ends lost 1 base and 7 bases respectively, with 7 bases between them. This CDR3 region has 12 residues. Germline CDR1 SEHNR, CDR2 FQNEAQ (reference sequence). Patients were excluded for autoimmune disease history or systemic immunosuppression. Assay used: immunoSEQ multiplex PCR; TCRdb lists only in-frame clones, some missing. The sample includes approximately 50,000 clones, 84% seen only once; the top ten take about 12%. Notes on this clone: Its antigen is undetermined.

This TCR came from an adult with an advanced solid tumor such as melanoma, head and neck, liver or kidney cancer. The source material was CD4+ or CD8+ T cells sorted from blood, sampled in a trial of the OX40 agonist ivuxolimab. The chain combines TRBV7-9 with TRBJ1-1; no definite D call. CDR3 amino acids: CASSLGTGEAFF. As DNA, the CDR3 is TGTGCCAGCAGCTTAGGCACGGGTGAAGCTTTCTTT.